This record concerns one T cell receptor (beta chain) sequence. Antigen unknown. The record originates from a study of cytomegalovirus exposure and HLA in healthy donors. The CDR3 is 13 amino acids. The ends lost 6 bases at V and 4 bases at J; junction bases unmatched: 5. The germline CDR1 and CDR2 sequences are SQVTM and ANQGSEA. PCR used 60 Vbeta primers and 13 Jbeta primers. Here immunoSEQ multiplex PCR was the method, and the copy in TCRdb shows in-frame clones only, minus some. The table lists under 150,000 clones, under 75% of them singletons, with under 2.5% in the top ten. Broader study findings: V segments that were indistinguishable, TRBV6-2 and TRBV6-3 among them, were omitted from analysis. DRB1 showed the most TCR associations and HLA-C the fewest in a later analysis, as rates varied by HLA locus.

The sequencing sample was made of PBMCs. This sequence was found in a woman aged 35 to 49 in good health and CMV-seronegative. The rearrangement uses TRBV29-1 and TRBJ1-3; 8 bases match TRBD1. The CDR3 DNA sequence: TGCAGCGTCCCGACAGGGGCGGGAAACACCATATATTTT. The encoded protein is CSVPTGAGNTIYF.